This T cell receptor (beta chain) stems from a study of blood T cell repertoires in COVID-19. For the study at large: The study drew acute and convalescent COVID-19 samples from the United States, Italy and Spain. T cells, B-cell-depleted T cells, or PBMCs supplied cDNA or gDNA.

Germline loops: CDR1 SGHNT, CDR2 YYREEE (reference sequence). Germline trimming cut 2 bases from V and 2 bases from J; bases unmatched to any gene: 1. The CDR3 runs 15 residues. How the authors handled the data: The assay estimated nucleated cells by amplifying reference gene primers. TCRdb's table, derived via immunoSEQ multiplex PCR, lists solely in-frame clones and lacks some. The V and J calls and clone size were taken over from that table, and D and trimming were inferred from the DNA. In the table there are 210,000 or so clones, 86% of which are singletons. The receptor was derived from a woman in her fifties or sixties with acute or convalescent COVID-19. Sequencing used peripheral blood. This chain joins TRBV5-4 and TRBJ2-6; TRBD1 matches at 7 bases. The CDR3 loop reads CASSLGGPGANVLTF. The CDR3, as DNA: TGTGCCAGCAGCTTAGGGGGCCCTGGGGCCAACGTCCTGACTTTC.